The rows below give T cell receptor beta chains drawn from one sample of a study of blood T cell repertoires in COVID-19. Using immunoSEQ multiplex PCR, the repertoire was profiled, and TCRdb retains in-frame clones only, with some absent. In the table there are some 70,000 clones, 65% to 90% of which are singletons. The material sequenced was peripheral blood. The receptor source for this set is an elderly man with acute or convalescent COVID-19. Each CDR3 is given with its conserved first and last residue. The order of the fields is CDR3 DNA, CDR3 protein, V gene, J gene, CDR3 length, clone size, D gene. The D gene is left open where the match is weak. The size entry is marked missing in some rows and otherwise reads once, few, many or a size class.

CDR3 DNA: TGTGCCAGCAGCGTAGGGGAGGGACGCGTGAACACTGAAGCTTTCTTT
CDR3 protein: CASSVGEGRVNTEAFF
V gene: TRBV9
J gene: TRBJ1-1
CDR3 length: 16
clone size: -
D gene: -

CDR3 DNA: TGTGCCACCAGCAGAGGGGCAGCTTCTAACTATGGCTACACCTTC
CDR3 protein: CATSRGAASNYGYTF
V gene: TRBV15
J gene: TRBJ1-2
CDR3 length: 15
clone size: -
D gene: -

CDR3 DNA: TGTGCCAGCAGCTCCTCCGTAGGGGCCACCCAGTACTTC
CDR3 protein: CASSSSVGATQYF
V gene: TRBV7-2
J gene: TRBJ2-5
CDR3 length: 13
clone size: -
D gene: -

CDR3 DNA: TGTGCCAGCAGCTTAAGCTCGTACGAGCAGTACTTC
CDR3 protein: CASSLSSYEQYF
V gene: TRBV7-9
J gene: TRBJ2-7
CDR3 length: 12
clone size: -
D gene: -

CDR3 DNA: TGCAGTGCTGGTAGATCTGAAGCTTTCTTT
CDR3 protein: CSAGRSEAFF
V gene: TRBV20-1
J gene: TRBJ1-1
CDR3 length: 10
clone size: -
D gene: -

CDR3 DNA: TGCGCCAGCAGCTTGGTAGCGGGAGAATTTGCCGGGGAGCTGTTTTTT
CDR3 protein: CASSLVAGEFAGELFF
V gene: TRBV5-1
J gene: TRBJ2-2
CDR3 length: 16
clone size: -
D gene: TRBD2

CDR3 DNA: TGTGCCAGTAGCCTGGACAGGCCCCACTCTTCGGCCAACGTCCTGACTTTC
CDR3 protein: CASSLDRPHSSANVLTF
V gene: TRBV19
J gene: TRBJ2-6
CDR3 length: 17
clone size: -
D gene: TRBD1

CDR3 DNA: TGTGCCAGCAGCCCCCAAGTAGGGGGCGTCGAACAGCCCCAGCATTTT
CDR3 protein: CASSPQVGGVEQPQHF
V gene: TRBV7-2
J gene: TRBJ1-5
CDR3 length: 16
clone size: few
D gene: TRBD1

CDR3 DNA: TGTGCCAGCGTCTCCTCGGGGGGGGTCAATCAGCCCCAGCATTTT
CDR3 protein: CASVSSGGVNQPQHF
V gene: TRBV28
J gene: TRBJ1-5
CDR3 length: 15
clone size: -
D gene: -

CDR3 DNA: TGTGCCAGCTCACCGGGCCGGGACAGGGTTACTAACACTGAAGCTTTCTTT
CDR3 protein: CASSPGRDRVTNTEAFF
V gene: TRBV18
J gene: TRBJ1-1
CDR3 length: 17
clone size: -
D gene: TRBD1

CDR3 DNA: TGTGCCAGCAGCTTACCCTCCGACAGGGCCTACAATGAGCAGTTCTTC
CDR3 protein: CASSLPSDRAYNEQFF
V gene: TRBV5-6
J gene: TRBJ2-1
CDR3 length: 16
clone size: few
D gene: TRBD1

CDR3 DNA: TGTGCCAGCAGCCCCGGGTCCCCTACCCAAGAGACCCAGTACTTC
CDR3 protein: CASSPGSPTQETQYF
V gene: TRBV11-3
J gene: TRBJ2-5
CDR3 length: 15
clone size: -
D gene: -

CDR3 DNA: TGTGCCAGCAGCTGGGGCGGCGGGGCCACAGATACGCAGTATTTT
CDR3 protein: CASSWGGGATDTQYF
V gene: TRBV7-3
J gene: TRBJ2-3
CDR3 length: 15
clone size: -
D gene: -

CDR3 DNA: TGTGCCAGCAACCCTTCCGCGTACAATGAGCAGTTCTTC
CDR3 protein: CASNPSAYNEQFF
V gene: TRBV7-9
J gene: TRBJ2-1
CDR3 length: 13
clone size: -
D gene: -

CDR3 DNA: TGTGCCAGTAGTCCTCGTGGGAGCTCCTACGAGCAGTACTTC
CDR3 protein: CASSPRGSSYEQYF
V gene: TRBV19
J gene: TRBJ2-7
CDR3 length: 14
clone size: once
D gene: -

CDR3 DNA: TGTGCCACCTTCCAAATCGGGTTGGAACCCAATGGCTACACCTTC
CDR3 protein: CATFQIGLEPNGYTF
V gene: TRBV6-6
J gene: TRBJ1-2
CDR3 length: 15
clone size: -
D gene: -